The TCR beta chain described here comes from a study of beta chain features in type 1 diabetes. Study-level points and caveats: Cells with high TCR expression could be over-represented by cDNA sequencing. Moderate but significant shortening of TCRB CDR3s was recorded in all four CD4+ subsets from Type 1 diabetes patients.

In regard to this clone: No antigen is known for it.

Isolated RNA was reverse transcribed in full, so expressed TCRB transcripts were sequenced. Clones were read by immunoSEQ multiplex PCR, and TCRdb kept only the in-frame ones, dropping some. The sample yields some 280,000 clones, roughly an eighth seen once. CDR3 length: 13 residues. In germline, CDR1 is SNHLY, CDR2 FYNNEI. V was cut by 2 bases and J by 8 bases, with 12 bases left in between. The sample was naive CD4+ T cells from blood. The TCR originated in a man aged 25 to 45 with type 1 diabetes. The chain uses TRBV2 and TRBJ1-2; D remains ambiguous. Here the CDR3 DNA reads TGTGCCAGCAGTGAACAGTGGGCCGACGGCTACACCTTC. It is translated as CASSEQWADGYTF.